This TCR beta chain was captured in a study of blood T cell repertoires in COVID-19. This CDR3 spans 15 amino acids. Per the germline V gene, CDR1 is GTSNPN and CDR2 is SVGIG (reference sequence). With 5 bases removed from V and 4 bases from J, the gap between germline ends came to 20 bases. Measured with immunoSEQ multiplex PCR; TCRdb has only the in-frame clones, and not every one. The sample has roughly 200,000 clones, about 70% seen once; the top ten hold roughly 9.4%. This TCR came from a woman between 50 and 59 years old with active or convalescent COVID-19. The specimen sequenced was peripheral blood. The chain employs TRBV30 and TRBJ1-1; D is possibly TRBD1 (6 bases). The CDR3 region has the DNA TGTGCCTGGGAACAGGGTAGTTTTGGCGTCACTGAAGCTTTCTTT. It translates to CAWEQGSFGVTEAFF.